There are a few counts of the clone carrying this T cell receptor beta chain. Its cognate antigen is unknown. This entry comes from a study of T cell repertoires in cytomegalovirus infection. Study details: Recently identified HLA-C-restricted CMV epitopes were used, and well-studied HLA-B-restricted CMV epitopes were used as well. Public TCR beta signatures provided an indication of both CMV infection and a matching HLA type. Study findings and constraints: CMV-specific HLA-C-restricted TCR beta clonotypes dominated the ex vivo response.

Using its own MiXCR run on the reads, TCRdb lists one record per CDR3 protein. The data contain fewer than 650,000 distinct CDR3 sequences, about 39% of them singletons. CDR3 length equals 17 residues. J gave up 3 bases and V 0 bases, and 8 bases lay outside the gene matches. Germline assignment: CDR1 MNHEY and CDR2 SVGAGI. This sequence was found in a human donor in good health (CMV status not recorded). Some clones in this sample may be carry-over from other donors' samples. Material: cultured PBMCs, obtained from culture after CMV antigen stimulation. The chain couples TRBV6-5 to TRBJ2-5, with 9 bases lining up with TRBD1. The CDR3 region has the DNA TGTGCCAGCAGTTACTCCCACCTCGGGACAGGGAAAGAGACCCAGTACTTC. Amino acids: CASSYSHLGTGKETQYF.